A selection of T cell receptor beta chains follows, all from one sample in a study of blood T cell repertoires in COVID-19. Assay used: immunoSEQ multiplex PCR; TCRdb lists only in-frame clones, some missing. The repertoire consists of around 270,000 clones, with 70% to 90% occurring once and the leading ten covering 0.75% to 0.95%. Specimen: peripheral blood. Every receptor here comes from a human donor with COVID-19, enrolled during active disease. The donor label of this sample is uncertain. Each CDR3 is given with its conserved first and last residue. D genes are given only for firm matches. For some rows the clone size is stated as once, few or many, or as a class when expanded; others skip it.

CASSPGTGGPYGYTF TGTGCCAGCAGCCCCGGGACAGGGGGCCCCTATGGCTACACCTTC TRBD1 15 TRBV5-6 - TRBJ1-2
CASSPGTGSAHYGYTF TGTGCCAGCAGTCCGGGGACAGGGAGTGCCCACTATGGCTACACCTTC TRBD1 16 TRBV2 - TRBJ1-2
CSVVRQNTEAFF TGCAGCGTTGTAAGACAGAACACTGAAGCTTTCTTT - 12 TRBV29-1 - TRBJ1-1
CSVEDRRDEGEAFF TGCAGCGTTGAAGATCGGAGGGATGAGGGTGAAGCTTTCTTT - 14 TRBV29-1 - TRBJ1-1
CASKRGENTEAFF TGCGCCAGCAAACGGGGGGAGAACACTGAAGCTTTCTTT - 13 TRBV5-1 - TRBJ1-1
CASSQTSGRAPQYF TGTGCCAGCAGCCAAACTAGCGGGAGGGCTCCGCAGTACTTC TRBD2 14 TRBV5-6 - TRBJ2-7
CASSWGQGASSPLHF TGTGCCAGCAGCTGGGGACAGGGGGCAAGTTCACCCCTCCACTTT TRBD1 15 TRBV7-8 - TRBJ1-6
CAWATGGYGYTF TGTGCCTGGGCGACAGGGGGCTATGGCTACACCTTC TRBD1 12 TRBV30 few TRBJ1-2
CARTDLRQGGLGGYTF TGTGCCAGGACGGACTTACGACAGGGGGGACTTGGAGGCTACACCTTC TRBD1 16 TRBV2 few TRBJ1-2
CASSLVRGRGTYEQYF TGTGCCAGCAGCTTGGTGCGCGGGAGGGGGACCTACGAGCAGTACTTC TRBD2 16 TRBV5-6 - TRBJ2-7
CASSQEPRGYGYTF TGTGCCAGCAGCCAAGAACCCAGGGGTTATGGCTACACCTTC - 14 TRBV3-1/TRBV3-2 - TRBJ1-2
CASSGRGPEAFF TGTGCCAGCAGTGGGAGGGGTCCTGAAGCTTTCTTT - 12 TRBV12-3/TRBV12-4 - TRBJ1-1
CASQGLAGGLQETQYF TGCGCCTCCCAGGGGCTAGCGGGAGGTCTACAAGAGACCCAGTACTTC TRBD2 16 TRBV5-1 - TRBJ2-5
CASSVGRGREQFF TGTGCCAGCAGCGTGGGCAGGGGAAGGGAGCAGTTCTTC - 13 TRBV9 - TRBJ2-1
CASRTQGARHGYTF TGTGCCAGCAGGACACAGGGGGCGCGTCATGGCTACACCTTC TRBD1 14 TRBV28 - TRBJ1-2
CAIRFVGGATDTQYF TGTGCAATTCGGTTCGTGGGCGGGGCCACAGATACGCAGTATTTT - 15 TRBV7-2 - TRBJ2-3
CASSPGDNEQFF TGTGCCAGCAGTCCGGGTGACAATGAGCAGTTCTTC - 12 TRBV12-3/TRBV12-4 few TRBJ2-1
CARRGTGAGNEQYF TGCGCCAGAAGAGGTACAGGGGCGGGAAACGAGCAGTACTTC - 14 TRBV10-1 - TRBJ2-7
CASSLSGQDTNYGYTF TGTGCCAGCAGCCTTTCTGGGCAGGACACTAACTATGGCTACACCTTC - 16 TRBV11-2 - TRBJ1-2
CASSQQPGVWYGYTF TGTGCCAGCAGCCAACAGCCAGGGGTATGGTATGGCTACACCTTC - 15 TRBV3-1/TRBV3-2 - TRBJ1-2